The 28 T cell receptor beta chains listed next were all sequenced from one sample in a study of HIV-infected patients and healthy controls. Via MiXCR, TCRdb re-called the 5' RACE reads, giving one row per CDR3 protein. The sample holds roughly 20,000 distinct CDR3 sequences, approximately 18% seen once. Sequenced material: CD8+ T cells from blood. These receptor sequences come from a human donor in good health.

This rearrangement joins TRBV27 to TRBJ2-6, with unresolved D. Germline assignment: CDR1 MNHEY and CDR2 SMNVEV (reference sequence). Deletions cut 3 bases from V and 1 base from J, with 7 bases between. This CDR3 spans 15 amino acids. CDR3 DNA: TGTGCCAGCAGTTTGTGGGTTTCTGGGGCCAACGTCCTGACTTTC. Amino acid sequence: CASSLWVSGANVLTF.

Of note for this clonotype: A read error may produce the germline difference seen at one junction end. The chain links TRBV7-7 to TRBJ2-1; weak D call: TRBD1 (6 bases). This CDR3 is 13 amino acids long. Germline CDR1 and CDR2: SSHAT and FNYEAQ (reference sequence). The CDR3 DNA reads as TGTGCTAGCAGCGTACAGGGTAACAATGAGCAGTTCTTC. Its protein is CASSVQGNNEQFF.

The sample holds a few counts of this clonotype. This rearrangement joins TRBV29-1 to TRBJ1-2, with 7 bases lining up with TRBD1. The CDR3 totals 14 residues. Trimming at V came to 3 bases and at J to 3 bases, leaving 7 bases not matched to a gene. Germline CDR1 and CDR2: SQVTM and ANQGSEA. The DNA of the CDR3 is TGCAGCGTTGAGCCAACAGGGGATTACTATGGCTACACCTTC. This gives the protein CSVEPTGDYYGYTF.

This clonotype was seen only a few times. V is TRBV4-1 and J is TRBJ2-2; TRBD2 aligns across 7 bases. Germline trimming cut 0 bases from V and 0 bases from J; bases unmatched to any gene: 7. Germline values: CDR1 MGHRA, CDR2 YSYEKL. The CDR3 has 18 residues. The CDR3 DNA sequence: TGCGCCAGCAGCCAAGACATGGCTAGCGGTACGAACACCGGGGAGCTGTTTTTT. Protein sequence: CASSQDMASGTNTGELFF.

The V call is TRBV28, the J call TRBJ1-2; 9 positions match TRBD1. Germline V lookup: CDR1 MDHEN, CDR2 SYDVKM. The CDR3 has 12 amino acids. The ends lost 6 bases at V and 8 bases at J; junction bases unmatched: 4. This CDR3 reads CASSWDRVGYTF. The CDR3 nucleotides are TGTGCCAGCAGCTGGGACAGGGTCGGCTACACCTTC.

This clonotype was seen just once. The chain recombines TRBV19 with TRBJ2-7, with D perhaps matching TRBD1 (6 bases). Between the trimmed V and J ends, which lost 4 bases and 2 bases, there was a span of 15 bases. Per the germline V gene, CDR1 is LNHDA and CDR2 is SQIVND (reference sequence). The CDR3 has 15 residues. The CDR3 bases are TGTGCCAGTAGTACCTACAGGGAACAGGCCTACGAGCAGTACTTC. The encoded protein is CASSTYREQAYEQYF. Full variable domain (outside the CDR3, taken from reference TRBV19 and TRBJ2-7): DGGITQSPKYLFRKEGQNVTLSCEQNLNHDAMYWYRQDPGQGLRLIYYSQIVNDFQKGDIAEGYSVSREKKESFPLTVTSAQKNPTAFYLCASSTYREQAYEQYFGPGTRLTVT.

By its share, this clonotype is medium-sized (0.01 to 0.1%). V and J are TRBV14 and TRBJ1-1; D is ambiguous. The germline V and J ends were trimmed by 1 base and 11 bases, with 11 bases remaining between them. This CDR3 region has 12 residues. Germline V lookup: CDR1 SGHDN, CDR2 FVKESK. The CDR3 reads CASSQGSAWAFF. The CDR3 DNA sequence: TGTGCCAGCAGCCAAGGGTCCGCGTGGGCTTTCTTT.

The rearrangement joins TRBV7-9 to TRBJ2-3; 13 bases fit TRBD2. This CDR3 is 16 amino acids long. Trimming cost V 5 bases and J 5 bases; bases outside gene matches: 7. Per germline, CDR1 SEHNR and CDR2 FQNEAQ (reference sequence). The CDR3 region has the DNA TGTGCCAGCAGCCAGACACTAGCGGGAGGGGGAGATACGCAGTATTTT. Translated: CASSQTLAGGGDTQYF.

The chain joins TRBV7-9 to TRBJ2-6; unclear D gene. Per the germline V gene, CDR1 is SEHNR and CDR2 is FQNEAQ (reference sequence). The CDR3 sequence is 13 residues long. The ends were cut back, 5 bases at V and 2 bases at J, with 4 bases in the middle. CDR3 sequence: CASSAAGANVLTF. The CDR3 bases are TGTGCCAGCAGCGCAGCTGGGGCCAACGTCCTGACTTTC.

The chain employs TRBV9 and TRBJ1-1, with D hard to call. The CDR3 runs to 12 residues. The V gene lost 3 bases and the J gene lost 4 bases, with 7 bases spanning the gap. Germline V gene sequence: CDR1 SGDLS, CDR2 YYNGEE. The CDR3 here is CASSAPGTEAFF. As DNA, the CDR3 is TGTGCCAGCAGCGCCCCTGGCACTGAAGCTTTCTTT.

There are many counts of this clonotype. V gene TRBV29-1 combines with J gene TRBJ2-3; 15 positions match TRBD2. J gave up 4 bases and V 6 bases, and 14 bases lay outside the gene matches. The germline gives CDR1 SQVTM, CDR2 ANQGSEA. The CDR3 has 18 amino acids. In nucleotides, the CDR3 is TGCAGCGTCGCCGGACTAGCGGGAGGGCCTTCGGGGTCAGATACGCAGTATTTT. As protein: CSVAGLAGGPSGSDTQYF.

This clonotype appeared a few times. CDR3 sequence reads: CATSDYTGTGGNNEQFF. The CDR3 coding sequence is TGTGCCACCAGTGATTATACCGGGACAGGGGGGAACAATGAGCAGTTCTTC. The chain links TRBV24-1 to TRBJ2-1, with 11 bases lining up with TRBD1. Germline V gene sequence: CDR1 KGHDR, CDR2 SFDVKD. There are 17 residues in the CDR3. V trimming: 2 bases; J trimming: 5 bases; junction bases outside the gene matches: 7.

This chain connects TRBV29-1 to TRBJ1-2, with D possibly TRBD1 on 5 matching bases. Germline V gene data show CDR1 as SQVTM and CDR2 as ANQGSEA. V gave up 3 bases and J gave up 5 bases, with 13 bases separating them. The CDR3 extends over 13 amino acids. DNA of the CDR3: TGCAGCGTTGAGAGCGGCAGGGCTTATGGCTACACCTTC. This gives the protein CSVESGRAYGYTF.

V gene TRBV6-5 combines with J gene TRBJ1-3; the D is unclear. This CDR3 has 13 amino acids. Trimming pared 3 bases from V and 4 bases from J, leaving 7 bases between. The germline V gene has CDR1 MNHEY and CDR2 SVGAGI. This CDR3 reads CASSYNAGNTIYF. The CDR3 DNA reads as TGTGCCAGCAGTTATAACGCAGGAAACACCATATATTTT.

This clonotype was seen just once. The V call is TRBV12-3 or TRBV12-4, the J call TRBJ2-5, with D possibly matching TRBD2 (5 bases). This CDR3 has 14 amino acids. Trimming removed 5 bases at V and 1 base at J, with 11 bases between. The CDR3 DNA follows: TGTGCCAGCAGTCTTGAGCGGACCCAAGAGACCCAGTACTTC. Protein product: CASSLERTQETQYF.

This clonotype occurred a few times. The CDR3 bases are TGTGCCAGCAGCGCCTCTAGCTTGAGCTCCTACAATGAGCAGTTCTTC. Translation gives CASSASSLSSYNEQFF. The rearrangement joins TRBV7-6 to TRBJ2-1, with D perhaps TRBD2 (5 bases). The CDR3 loop spans 16 amino acids. Germline V gene data show CDR1 as SGHVS and CDR2 as FNYEAQ. V was trimmed by 5 bases and J by 0 bases, leaving 14 bases between them.

This clonotype was seen a few times. V usage is TRBV28 and J usage is TRBJ2-1; the D call may be TRBD1 or TRBD2 (5 bases each). This CDR3 spans 12 amino acids. Trimming removed 2 bases at V and 7 bases at J, with 6 bases between. Looked up from germline, CDR1 is MDHEN and CDR2 is SYDVKM. The CDR3 DNA reads TGTGCCAGCAGTTTAGGGGGTAATGAGCAGTTCTTC. Amino acids: CASSLGGNEQFF.

The CDR3 region has the DNA TGTGCCAGCAGTTTACTTGAGCAAGAGACCCAGTACTTC. This gives the protein CASSLLEQETQYF. V usage is TRBV12-3 or TRBV12-4 and J usage is TRBJ2-5; D ambiguous. CDR3 size: 13 residues. V was pared by 2 bases and J by 2 bases, with 6 bases between.

This clonotype was found many times. The chain recombines TRBV10-3 with TRBJ1-1; D is ambiguous. CDR1 is ENHRY and CDR2 is SYGVKD in the germline V gene. The CDR3 sequence is 11 residues long. V lost 5 bases, J lost 5 bases, and 6 bases lay in between. The CDR3 region has the DNA TGTGCCATCAGTATGGGGACTGAAGCTTTCTTT. Protein sequence: CAISMGTEAFF.

This chain uses TRBV29-1 with TRBJ2-2; 7 bases are a match to TRBD2. V trimming: 7 bases; J trimming: 3 bases; junction bases outside the gene matches: 17. CDR3 length equals 17 residues. Looked up from germline, CDR1 is SQVTM and CDR2 is ANQGSEA. Written as DNA, the CDR3 is TGCAGCGCCGCTGGAAGTCCTAGCGGAAGTCACACCGGGGAGCTGTTTTTT. Protein: CSAAGSPSGSHTGELFF.

In this sample, this clonotype is medium-sized (0.01 to 0.1%). The CDR3 here is CASRDPYTEAFF. In DNA form, the CDR3 reads TGCGCCAGCAGGGACCCTTACACTGAAGCTTTCTTT. The V gene is TRBV4-3, the J gene TRBJ1-1; D is uncertain. Germline V gene data show CDR1 as LGHNA and CDR2 as YSLEER. CDR3 length: 12 amino acids. Trimming cost V 6 bases and J 3 bases, with 8 bases left between them.

This clonotype was recorded many times. This chain joins TRBV7-8 and TRBJ1-6; the D gene is possibly TRBD1 (5 bases). This CDR3 region has 16 residues. The germline gives CDR1 SGHVS, CDR2 FQNEAQ. Trimming left V 0 bases short and J 9 bases short, with 15 bases between. The DNA of the CDR3 is TGTGCCAGCAGCTTAGCGCGGGACCATTTGCCTTCACCCCTCCACTTT. This translates into CASSLARDHLPSPLHF.

There are many counts of this clonotype. V usage is TRBV29-1 and J usage is TRBJ1-3; D remains unclear. The V end was cut by 4 bases, the J end by 3 bases, with 4 bases between. This CDR3 is 11 amino acids long. CDR1 and CDR2 (germline): SQVTM, ANQGSEA. The CDR3 DNA reads TGCAGCGTTGGGTTTGGAAACACCATATATTTT. It specifies CSVGFGNTIYF.

This clonotype was recorded many times. V and J are TRBV24-1 and TRBJ1-2; 8 bases agree with TRBD1. Germline assignment: CDR1 KGHDR and CDR2 SFDVKD. V trimming: 3 bases; J trimming: 6 bases; junction bases outside the gene matches: 8. The CDR3 sequence is 15 residues long. CDR3 protein: CATSDQGALFHGYTF. The DNA of the CDR3 is TGTGCCACCAGTGATCAGGGGGCGCTGTTCCATGGCTACACCTTC.

In its sample, this clonotype was seen a few times. This chain uses TRBV27 with TRBJ1-1; D is possibly TRBD1 (6 bases). Germline CDR1 reads MNHEY; CDR2 reads SMNVEV (reference sequence). CDR3 length: 14 residues. Trimming pared 8 bases from V and 1 base from J, leaving 14 bases between. The CDR3 protein is CASRMGGGNTEAFF. The CDR3 DNA sequence: TGTGCCAGCCGAATGGGGGGCGGGAACACTGAAGCTTTCTTT.

This clonotype has a count of ten or more. The rearrangement links TRBV27 to TRBJ2-7; TRBD2 is a possible D gene (6 bases). Trimming removed 5 bases at V and 6 bases at J, with 17 bases between. CDR3 length equals 14 residues. Germline V gives CDR1 MNHEY, CDR2 SMNVEV (reference sequence). The CDR3 protein is CASSTTTEGSEQYF. The CDR3 nucleotides are TGTGCCAGCAGTACCACAACGGAGGGCAGCGAGCAGTACTTC.

This clonotype was counted ten times or more. The rearrangement uses TRBV7-9 and TRBJ2-1, with TRBD2 matching 13 bases. The J segment lost 5 bases and the V segment lost 4 bases, leaving 5 bases of the junction unmatched. Germline values: CDR1 SEHNR, CDR2 FQNEAQ (reference sequence). The CDR3 sequence is 16 residues long. CDR3 in amino acids: CASSSMGLAGHNEQFF. CDR3 DNA sequence: TGTGCCAGCAGCTCAATGGGACTAGCGGGACACAATGAGCAGTTCTTC.

CDR3 amino acids: CASSLGLLYEQYF. Here the CDR3 DNA reads TGCGCCAGCAGCTTGGGCCTGCTCTACGAGCAGTACTTC. The gene calls are TRBV5-1 and TRBJ2-7; unclear D gene. V shed 0 bases and J shed 3 bases, with 7 bases lying between them. The CDR3 runs to 13 residues. Germline V gene data show CDR1 as SGHRS and CDR2 as YFSETQ.